The 8 T cell receptor beta chains below come from one sample, sequenced in a study of blood T cell repertoires in COVID-19. Using immunoSEQ multiplex PCR, the repertoire was profiled, and TCRdb retains in-frame clones only, with some absent. The top ten hold roughly 13% of the sample, which has approximately 400,000 clones, about 87% seen once. The sequencing sample was made of peripheral blood. The receptors were gathered from a woman in her forties or fifties with COVID-19, enrolled during active disease.

The count of this clone is one. The chain uses TRBV9 and TRBJ1-1; a weak D match, TRBD1 (5 bases). CDR3 length: 13 amino acids. CDR1 and CDR2 from the germline V gene are SGDLS and YYNGEE. Trimming stripped 7 bases from V and 5 bases from J, with 15 bases between. The CDR3 DNA reads as TGTGCCAGCGGCTCGGGGGGATCGACTGAAGCTTTCTTT. Encoded protein: CASGSGGSTEAFF.

This chain links TRBV9 with TRBJ2-7; 12 bases fit TRBD2. This CDR3 spans 16 amino acids. From germline, CDR1 is SGDLS and CDR2 YYNGEE. With V trimmed by 1 base and J by 0 bases, 2 bases remained unmatched. Written as DNA, the CDR3 is TGTGCCAGCAGCGTAACTAGCGGGGGGCTCTCCTACGAGCAGTACTTC. Translating gives CASSVTSGGLSYEQYF.

In its sample, this clone was seen once. The chain employs TRBV10-3 and TRBJ2-3; D not certain. There are 18 residues in the CDR3. V shed 0 bases and J shed 0 bases, with 16 bases lying between them. CDR1 and CDR2 (germline): ENHRY, SYGVKD. CDR3: CAISESVVSSTSTDTQYF. The DNA for the CDR3 is TGTGCCATCAGTGAGTCAGTTGTTAGCAGTACTAGCACAGATACGCAGTATTTT.

The genes are TRBV10-2 and TRBJ2-3; D is perhaps TRBD2 (5 bases). Germline V gene sequence: CDR1 WSHSY, CDR2 SAAADI. V lost 7 bases and J 5 bases, leaving 13 bases between the germline ends. The CDR3 sequence is 13 residues long. The CDR3 DNA is TGCGCCAGCACGAGGGAGAGAGGAGATACGCAGTATTTT. It codes for CASTRERGDTQYF.

The chain joins TRBV9 to TRBJ1-6; D gene uncertain. CDR1 and CDR2 from the germline V gene are SGDLS and YYNGEE. V was cut by 4 bases and J by 5 bases, with 7 bases left in between. This CDR3 comprises 13 residues. In DNA, the CDR3 is TGTGCCAGCAGCTTAACGGATAATTCACCCCTCCACTTT. Its translation: CASSLTDNSPLHF.

The CDR3 DNA reads TGTGCCAGCAGCCCCTTAGCGGGTCTTGGGGGGACCCAGTACTTC. The encoded protein is CASSPLAGLGGTQYF. The chain recombines TRBV11-2 with TRBJ2-5, with TRBD2 identical over 7 bases. Germline CDR1 SGHAT, CDR2 FQNNGV. The CDR3 has 15 residues. V lost 5 bases, J lost 7 bases, and 13 bases stayed unmatched.

With respect to this clone: This CDR3 is also generated by other DNA sequences in the sample. The chain uses TRBV9 and TRBJ1-2; D possibly corresponds to TRBD1 (6 bases). This CDR3 has 13 residues. V lost 0 bases and J lost 7, with 10 bases in between. Germline CDR1 SGDLS, CDR2 YYNGEE. The CDR3 reads CASSVEGVGGYTF. The CDR3 DNA follows: TGTGCCAGCAGCGTAGAGGGGGTGGGTGGCTACACCTTC. Complete variable domain (other parts from reference TRBV9 and TRBJ1-2): DSGVTQTPKHLITATGQRVTLRCSPRSGDLSVYWYQQSLDQGLQFLIQYYNGEERAKGNILERFSAQQFPDLHSELNLSSLELGDSALYFCASSVEGVGGYTFGSGTRLTVV.

CDR3 in amino acids: CASSPGQGGWDTQYF. The CDR3 coding sequence is TGCGCCAGCAGCCCGGGACAGGGTGGATGGGATACGCAGTATTTT. The chain recombines TRBV10-1 with TRBJ2-3, with TRBD1 matching over 9 bases. The V and J ends lost 6 bases and 6 bases, in that order; junction bases with no gene match: 10. The CDR3 sequence is 15 residues long. The germline gives CDR1 WNHNN, CDR2 SYGVQD (reference sequence).